The 7 T cell receptor beta chains in this list originate from one sample, sequenced in a study of OX40 agonist ivuxolimab in advanced cancers. Assay used: immunoSEQ multiplex PCR; TCRdb lists only in-frame clones, some missing. The table lists approximately 98,000 clones, approximately 84% of them singletons. Sequencing used CD4+ or CD8+ T cells sorted from blood, obtained in a trial of the OX40 agonist ivuxolimab. The receptors come from an adult with an advanced solid tumor such as melanoma, head and neck, liver or kidney cancer.

This chain uses TRBV27 with TRBJ2-7; D is possibly TRBD1 or TRBD2 (5 bases each). Deletions cut 6 bases from V and 0 bases from J, with 12 bases between. The CDR3 is 14 amino acids. Per the germline V gene, CDR1 is MNHEY and CDR2 is SMNVEV (reference sequence). The CDR3: CASSLGTFSYEQYF. DNA of the CDR3: TGTGCCAGCAGCCTAGGGACGTTCTCCTACGAGCAGTACTTC.

The chain recombines TRBV19 with TRBJ2-1; tentatively, D is TRBD1 or TRBD2 (5 bases each). The V gene's germline CDR1 is LNHDA and CDR2 SQIVND (reference sequence). V gave up 7 bases and J gave up 4 bases, with 17 bases separating them. This CDR3 comprises 15 residues. The CDR3 reads CASTYLGVGYNEQFF. The DNA for the CDR3 is TGTGCCAGTACATATCTGGGGGTCGGGTACAATGAGCAGTTCTTC.

The chain links TRBV27 to TRBJ2-5, with D tentatively TRBD1 (5 bases). The CDR3 is made up of 13 amino acids. Germline V lookup: CDR1 MNHEY, CDR2 SMNVEV (reference sequence). Between the trimmed V and J ends, which lost 4 bases and 3 bases, there was a span of 9 bases. CDR3 in amino acids: CASSSDIEETQYF. For the CDR3, the DNA is TGTGCCAGCAGTTCGGACATTGAAGAGACCCAGTACTTC.

The genes are TRBV6-5 and TRBJ2-5; tentatively, D is TRBD1 (6 bases). Trimming left V 4 bases short and J 5 bases short, with 11 bases between. Germline V CDR1 and CDR2: MNHEY, SVGAGI. The CDR3 runs to 13 residues. CDR3 nucleotides: TGTGCCAGCAGTTCCCCAAGGGGGGAGACCCAGTACTTC. This gives the protein CASSSPRGETQYF.

The chain joins TRBV9 to TRBJ2-1; D is uncertain. The germline CDR1 and CDR2 sequences are SGDLS and YYNGEE. Trimming stripped 0 bases from V and 9 bases from J, with 13 bases between. The CDR3 runs 14 residues. CDR3 region: CASSVVEEWGEQFF. In DNA, the CDR3 is TGTGCCAGCAGCGTAGTTGAGGAGTGGGGTGAGCAGTTCTTC.

The chain employs TRBV7-2 and TRBJ1-4; D remains ambiguous. The CDR3 totals 17 residues. V lost 5 bases, J lost 5 bases, and 21 bases lay in between. Looked up from germline, CDR1 is SGHTA and CDR2 is FQGNSA. In nucleotides, the CDR3 is TGTGCCAGCAGCCCTACCTTAATTCAGCCACCCAATGAAAAACTGTTTTTT. It encodes CASSPTLIQPPNEKLFF.

The V and J genes are TRBV5-3 and TRBJ2-7; maybe TRBD2 (6 bases). TRBV5-3 carries the ORF label, with uncertain function. V gave up 8 bases and J gave up 3 bases, with 15 bases separating them. The CDR3 is 13 residues long. For the CDR3, the DNA is TGTGCCAGCAGCCAGGGACTCAGCTACGAGCAGTACTTC. Protein sequence: CASSQGLSYEQYF.